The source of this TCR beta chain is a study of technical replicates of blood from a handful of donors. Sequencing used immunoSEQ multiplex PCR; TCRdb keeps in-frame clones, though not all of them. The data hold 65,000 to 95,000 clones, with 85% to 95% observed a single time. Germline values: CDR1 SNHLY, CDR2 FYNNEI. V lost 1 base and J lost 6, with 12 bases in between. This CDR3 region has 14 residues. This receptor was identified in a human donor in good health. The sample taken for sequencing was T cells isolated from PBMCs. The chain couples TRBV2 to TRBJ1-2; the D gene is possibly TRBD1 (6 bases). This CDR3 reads CASSEVAGVDGYTF. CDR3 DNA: TGTGCCAGCAGTGAAGTTGCAGGGGTGGATGGCTACACCTTC.